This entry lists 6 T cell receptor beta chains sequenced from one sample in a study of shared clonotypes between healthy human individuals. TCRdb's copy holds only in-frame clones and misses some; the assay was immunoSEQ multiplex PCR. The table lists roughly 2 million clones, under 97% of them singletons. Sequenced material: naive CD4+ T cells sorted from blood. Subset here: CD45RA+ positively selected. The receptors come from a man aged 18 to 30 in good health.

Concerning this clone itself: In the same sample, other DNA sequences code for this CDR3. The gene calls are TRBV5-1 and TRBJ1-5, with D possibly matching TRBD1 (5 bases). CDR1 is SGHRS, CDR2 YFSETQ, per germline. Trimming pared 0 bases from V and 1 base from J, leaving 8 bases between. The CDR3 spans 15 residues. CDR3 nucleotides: TGCGCCAGCAGCTTGGAGGGGAACAGCAATCAGCCCCAGCATTTT. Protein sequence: CASSLEGNSNQPQHF.

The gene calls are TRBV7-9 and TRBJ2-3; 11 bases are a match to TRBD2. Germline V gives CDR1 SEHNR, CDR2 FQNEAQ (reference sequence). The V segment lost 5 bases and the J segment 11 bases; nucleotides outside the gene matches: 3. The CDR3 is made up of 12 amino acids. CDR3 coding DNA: TGTGCCAGCAGCACAACTAGCGGGAGGCAGTATTTT. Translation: CASSTTSGRQYF.

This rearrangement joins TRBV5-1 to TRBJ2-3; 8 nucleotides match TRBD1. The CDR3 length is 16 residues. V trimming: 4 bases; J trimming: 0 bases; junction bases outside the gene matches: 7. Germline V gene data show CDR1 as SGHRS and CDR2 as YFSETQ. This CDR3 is CASSVGTGPSTDTQYF. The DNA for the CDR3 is TGCGCCAGCAGCGTGGGGACAGGTCCTAGCACAGATACGCAGTATTTT.

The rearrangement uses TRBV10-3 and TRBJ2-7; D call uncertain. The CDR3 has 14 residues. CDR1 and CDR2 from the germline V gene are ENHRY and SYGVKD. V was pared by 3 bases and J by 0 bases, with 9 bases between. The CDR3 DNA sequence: TGTGCCATCAGTGACCGGAAGACCTCCTACGAGCAGTACTTC. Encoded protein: CAISDRKTSYEQYF.

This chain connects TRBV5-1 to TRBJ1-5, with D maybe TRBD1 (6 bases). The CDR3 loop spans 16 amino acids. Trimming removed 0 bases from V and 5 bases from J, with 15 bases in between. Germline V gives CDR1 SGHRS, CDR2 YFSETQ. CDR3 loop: CASSLGPLTGYQPQHF. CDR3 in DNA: TGCGCCAGCAGCTTGGGGCCCCTCACAGGGTATCAGCCCCAGCATTTT. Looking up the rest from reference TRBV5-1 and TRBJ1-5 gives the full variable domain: KAGVTQTPRYLIKTRGQQVTLSCSPISGHRSVSWYQQTPGQGLQFLFEYFSETQRNKGNFPGRFSGRQFSNSRSEMNVSTLELGDSALYLCASSLGPLTGYQPQHFGDGTRLSIL.

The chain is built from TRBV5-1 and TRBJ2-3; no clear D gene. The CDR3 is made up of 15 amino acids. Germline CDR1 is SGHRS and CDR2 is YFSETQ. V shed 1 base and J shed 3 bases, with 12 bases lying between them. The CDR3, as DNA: TGCGCCAGCAGCTTGAGGCCCCAAACTACAGATACGCAGTATTTT. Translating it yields CASSLRPQTTDTQYF.